This TCR beta chain appears in the sequencing data of a study of CD8 T cells in Susac syndrome. CDR1 and CDR2 (germline): SGHDN, FVKESK. The CDR3 covers 16 residues. The V gene end was trimmed by 4 bases and the J gene end by 6 bases; junction bases not matched to a gene: 10. RNA totalling about 0.5 to 1 ug underwent reverse transcription with random hexamers. Each CDR3 protein is one row after TCRdb ran MiXCR on the immunoSEQ multiplex PCR reads. The repertoire holds about 300,000 distinct CDR3 sequences, around nine tenths seen once, with roughly 0.2% in the top ten. The source is a human donor with multiple sclerosis. The sequenced sample was CD8+ T cells from PBMCs. The chain employs TRBV14 and TRBJ1-2, with 11 bases matching TRBD1. The CDR3 here is CASSLSLAGQGDGYTF. CDR3 DNA sequence: TGTGCCAGCAGCCTATCCTTGGCGGGACAGGGGGATGGCTACACCTTC.